The 26 T cell receptor beta chains below were found in one sample sequenced in a study of CD4 T cells in relation to SARS-CoV-2 and coronaviruses. TCRdb keeps only in-frame clones here, not all; method: immunoSEQ multiplex PCR. The table has just under 30,000 clones, about 75% seen once. Before the COVID-19 pandemic, during about 2011-2019, CD4+ T cells were taken from unexposed donors. Isolation of CD4+ T cells took place after 10 days in culture. No antigens are known for them. What was sequenced was CD4+ T cells from PBMCs, cultured in vitro. Receptors were obtained from a human donor in good health.

The chain recombines TRBV4-3 with TRBJ1-3; unclear D gene. The CDR3 sequence is 14 residues long. The germline V and J ends were trimmed by 1 base and 4 bases, with 8 bases remaining between them. Germline CDR1 reads LGHNA; CDR2 reads YSLEER. CDR3 region: CASSQALAGNTIYF. The CDR3 coding sequence is TGCGCCAGCAGCCAAGCCTTGGCCGGAAACACCATATATTTT.

This CDR3 is CASNQGEYTGELFF. CDR3 nucleotide sequence: TGCGCCAGCAACCAAGGGGAATACACCGGGGAGCTGTTTTTT. The chain joins TRBV10-2 to TRBJ2-2; weak D call: TRBD1 (5 bases). V was shortened by 7 bases and J by 3 bases, with 12 bases between the two germline ends. The germline V gene encodes CDR1 WSHSY and CDR2 SAAADI. This CDR3 has 14 residues.

The chain carries TRBV21-1 and TRBJ2-1; the D call in the table, TRBD1, was not verified against the DNA. TRBV21-1 is tagged as a pseudogene. CDR3 size: 14 residues. The CDR3 protein is CASSKDASYNEQFF. The CDR3 bases are TGTGCCAGCAGCAAAGACGCCAGTTACAATGAGCAGTTCTTC.

V and J are TRBV11-2 and TRBJ1-5, with no clear D. CDR1 is SGHAT, CDR2 FQNNGV, per germline. The CDR3 has 15 residues. V was cut by 2 bases and J by 0 bases, with 8 bases left in between. The CDR3 sequence is CASSLTPNSNQPQHF. In DNA, the CDR3 is TGTGCCAGCAGCTTAACCCCAAATAGCAATCAGCCCCAGCATTTT.

V usage is TRBV27 and J usage is TRBJ1-1; 9 bases agree with TRBD1. The CDR3 contains 13 residues. Trimming removed 6 bases from V and 6 bases from J; junction bases left unmatched: 5. CDR1 and CDR2 (germline): MNHEY, SMNVEV (reference sequence). This chain's CDR3 is CASRKQGASEAFF. DNA for the CDR3: TGTGCCAGCAGAAAACAGGGGGCTTCTGAAGCTTTCTTT.

This clone has only one observation. This chain connects TRBV3-1 (or the pseudogene TRBV3-2) to TRBJ1-4; D ambiguous. This CDR3 has 21 residues. Between the trimmed V and J ends, which lost 0 bases and 3 bases, there was a span of 26 bases. Germline V gene sequence: CDR1 LGHDT, CDR2 YNNKEL (reference sequence). The CDR3 bases are TGTGCCAGCAGCCAAGATAAAAGGGTCGAAAGACCCCGGGAACCTAATGAAAAACTGTTTTTT. Translating gives CASSQDKRVERPREPNEKLFF.

This clone appeared a few times. The chain uses TRBV6-6 and TRBJ1-1; D may be TRBD1 (5 bases). Germline values: CDR1 MNHNY, CDR2 SVGAGI (reference sequence). This CDR3 has 15 residues. Trimming pared 2 bases from V and 7 bases from J, leaving 17 bases between. The chain's CDR3 is CASSYATHLGREAFF. The CDR3, as DNA: TGTGCCAGCAGTTACGCCACTCACCTGGGGCGTGAAGCTTTCTTT.

This clone occurred a few times. This chain links TRBV10-3 with TRBJ2-7; 9 bases align to TRBD1. V dropped 7 bases and J dropped 1; count of bases not matched to a gene: 5. The CDR3 contains 14 residues. Germline V gene data show CDR1 as ENHRY and CDR2 as SYGVKD. CDR3 residues: CAINAGTGSYEQYF. CDR3 coding DNA: TGTGCCATCAATGCTGGGACAGGGTCCTACGAGCAGTACTTC.

V usage is TRBV10-2 and J usage is TRBJ1-2, with 9 bases that match TRBD1. The CDR3 extends over 13 amino acids. Germline CDR1 is WSHSY and CDR2 is SAAADI. Trimming took 8 bases from V and 4 from J; bases not matched to a gene: 5. CDR3 loop: CASGGQGSYGYTF. The CDR3 nucleotides are TGCGCCAGCGGGGGACAGGGATCCTATGGCTACACCTTC.

This sequence joins TRBV18 and TRBJ2-7, with D possibly TRBD1 on 6 matching bases. CDR3 size: 15 residues. V was cut by 2 bases and J by 5 bases, with 16 bases left in between. Germline assignment: CDR1 KGHSH and CDR2 LQKENI. CDR3 loop: CASSPRNREEDEQYF. CDR3 nucleotide sequence: TGTGCCAGCTCACCAAGGAACAGGGAAGAGGACGAGCAGTACTTC.

This clone was observed a few times. The chain recombines TRBV30 with TRBJ1-2; a possible D gene is TRBD1 (5 bases). The V gene lost 4 bases and the J gene lost 4 bases, with 13 bases spanning the gap. This CDR3 is built from 13 residues. Germline assignment: CDR1 GTSNPN and CDR2 SVGIG (reference sequence). CDR3 nucleotides: TGTGCCTGGATGGGGGGACTCACCTATGGCTACACCTTC. Encoded protein: CAWMGGLTYGYTF. Full variable domain (rest looked up from reference TRBV30 and TRBJ1-2): SQTIHQWPATLVQPVGSPLSLECTVEGTSNPNLYWYRQAAGRGLQLLFYSVGIGQISSEVPQNLSASRPQDRQFILSSKKLLLSDSGFYLCAWMGGLTYGYTFGSGTRLTVV.

The chain couples TRBV3-1 (or the pseudogene TRBV3-2) to TRBJ1-5; TRBD1 agrees at 10 bases. CDR1 is LGHDT and CDR2 is YNNKEL in the germline V gene (reference sequence). V dropped 4 bases and J dropped 6; count of bases not matched to a gene: 6. There are 15 residues in the CDR3. CDR3 sequence reads: CASSRGQGGGQPQHF. DNA of the CDR3: TGTGCCAGCAGCCGAGGACAGGGGGGCGGTCAGCCCCAGCATTTT.

CDR3 coding DNA: TGTGCCAGCAGTGTCCTTGAGCAGTTCTTC. Amino acids: CASSVLEQFF. V is TRBV2 and J is TRBJ2-1, with D uncertain. V lost 4 bases and J lost 9, with 4 bases in between. Looked up from germline, CDR1 is SNHLY and CDR2 is FYNNEI. The CDR3 extends over 10 amino acids.

This clone was counted a few times. The chain uses TRBV11-3 and TRBJ2-3; no clear D gene. V was pared by 1 base and J by 1 base, with 6 bases between. Germline CDR1 and CDR2: SGHNT and YENEEA. The CDR3 has 14 residues. DNA of the CDR3: TGTGCCAGCAGCTTAGGTGGGGGCACAGATACGCAGTATTTT. It yields the protein CASSLGGGTDTQYF.

This clone was detected only once. The V gene is TRBV7-2, the J gene TRBJ2-3; a weak D match, TRBD2 (5 bases). V shed 5 bases and J shed 10 bases, with 19 bases lying between them. The germline CDR1 and CDR2 sequences are SGHTA and FQGNSA. CDR3 length equals 14 residues. Written as DNA, the CDR3 is TGTGCCAGCAGCGCCGAGGGTTGGGATCTGGCGCAGTATTTT. Protein: CASSAEGWDLAQYF.

The chain employs TRBV7-2 and TRBJ2-2; D gene unclear. The CDR3 is made up of 13 amino acids. V lost 2 bases and J 3 bases, leaving 4 bases between the germline ends. CDR1 SGHTA and CDR2 FQGNSA come from the germline V gene. The DNA of the CDR3 is TGTGCCAGCAGCTTATGGCACACCGGGGAGCTGTTTTTT. Amino acid sequence: CASSLWHTGELFF.

This clone was seen more than once but under ten times. The chain couples TRBV29-1 to TRBJ1-5, with D possibly being TRBD1 (6 bases). The CDR3 has 14 amino acids. Per germline, CDR1 SQVTM and CDR2 ANQGSEA. The V gene lost 7 bases and the J gene lost 5 bases, with 18 bases spanning the gap. CDR3 nucleotide sequence: TGCAGCGCCCCGCAGGGGACATTGGATCAGCCCCAGCATTTT. Translated, it gives CSAPQGTLDQPQHF.

V and J are TRBV7-2 and TRBJ1-6, with 7 bases that match TRBD1. CDR1 and CDR2 (germline): SGHTA, FQGNSA. V was pared by 3 bases and J by 10 bases, with 12 bases of the junction left unmatched. This CDR3 has 16 amino acids. CDR3 coding DNA: TGTGCCAGCAGCTTTATCAACAGGGGTGTCGGATCACCCCTCCACTTT. Its translation: CASSFINRGVGSPLHF.

The V call is TRBV2, the J call TRBJ2-7; D possibly corresponds to TRBD2 (5 bases). The V gene lost 8 bases and the J gene lost 6 bases, with 11 bases spanning the gap. CDR1 is SNHLY and CDR2 is FYNNEI in the germline V gene. CDR3 length: 11 residues. Here the CDR3 reads CASGEWVEQYF. The CDR3 region has the DNA TGTGCCAGCGGGGAGTGGGTCGAGCAGTACTTC.

The chain has TRBV28 and TRBJ2-5; TRBD2 matches at 8 bases. This CDR3 is 16 amino acids long. The germline gives CDR1 MDHEN, CDR2 SYDVKM. With 4 bases clipped from V and 2 bases from J, the junction kept 9 bases outside the gene matches. For the CDR3, the DNA is TGTGCCAGCAGTTCACCCCGGGGGGGGACACAAGAGACCCAGTACTTC. It specifies CASSSPRGGTQETQYF.

The V and J genes are TRBV5-1 and TRBJ2-5, with TRBD1 as a possible D gene (6 bases). The ends were cut back, 4 bases at V and 5 bases at J, with 15 bases in the middle. This CDR3 has 14 amino acids. The germline V gene has CDR1 SGHRS and CDR2 YFSETQ. The CDR3 is CASSPLWGRETQYF. The CDR3 DNA sequence: TGCGCCAGCAGCCCCCTATGGGGGCGGGAGACCCAGTACTTC.

The chain recombines TRBV7-9 with TRBJ1-1; no reliable D call. Per germline, CDR1 SEHNR and CDR2 FQNEAQ (reference sequence). V was pared by 2 bases and J by 6 bases, with 10 bases between. The CDR3 has 13 residues. This CDR3 reads CASSLTRAAEAFF. The CDR3 nucleotides read TGTGCCAGCAGCTTAACCCGGGCCGCTGAAGCTTTCTTT. The full variable domain, in which reference TRBV7-9 and TRBJ1-1 provide the parts outside the CDR3, is DTGVSQNPRHKITKRGQNVTFRCDPISEHNRLYWYRQTLGQGPEFLTYFQNEAQLEKSRLLSDRFSAERPKGSFSTLEIQRTEQGDSAMYLCASSLTRAAEAFFGQGTRLTVV.

This chain joins TRBV27 and TRBJ1-1; 9 bases are a match to TRBD1. The ends lost 7 bases at V and 0 bases at J; junction bases unmatched: 12. CDR3 length equals 17 residues. Germline CDR1 and CDR2: MNHEY and SMNVEV (reference sequence). CDR3 sequence: CASTGDRDSRMNTEAFF. The CDR3 coding sequence is TGTGCCAGCACGGGGGACAGGGACAGCCGAATGAACACTGAAGCTTTCTTT.

The chain couples TRBV2 to TRBJ1-4; possibly TRBD1 for D (5 bases). The germline gives CDR1 SNHLY, CDR2 FYNNEI. This CDR3 is built from 13 residues. V lost 8 bases to trimming and J lost 3 bases, with 10 bases between them. The CDR3 DNA reads TGTGCCAGCCATCGGGGGGCTAATGAAAAACTGTTTTTT. Translation gives CASHRGANEKLFF.

The rearrangement uses TRBV5-8 and TRBJ1-1; 9 bases map to TRBD1. The CDR3 consists of 14 residues. Germline trimming cut 4 bases from V and 4 bases from J; bases unmatched to any gene: 5. CDR1 and CDR2 from the germline V gene are SGHTS and YDEGEE. Here the CDR3 DNA reads TGTGCCAGCAGCCGGGACAGGGTTGGCACTGAAGCTTTCTTT. Translating it yields CASSRDRVGTEAFF. Drawing the rest from reference TRBV5-8 and TRBJ1-1, the complete variable domain is EAGVTQSPTHLIKTRGQQATLRCSPISGHTSVYWYQQALGLGLQFLLWYDEGEERNRGNFPPRFSGRQFPNYSSELNVNALELEDSALYLCASSRDRVGTEAFFGQGTRLTVV.

The count of this clone is one. The rearrangement uses TRBV7-2 and TRBJ2-7; 8 bases fit TRBD2. Per germline, CDR1 SGHTA and CDR2 FQGNSA. V gave up 4 bases and J gave up 0 bases; unmatched junction bases: 2. The CDR3 is 14 residues long. DNA of the CDR3: TGTGCCAGCAGCTCCACTAGCGGCTCCTACGAGCAGTACTTC. As protein: CASSSTSGSYEQYF.